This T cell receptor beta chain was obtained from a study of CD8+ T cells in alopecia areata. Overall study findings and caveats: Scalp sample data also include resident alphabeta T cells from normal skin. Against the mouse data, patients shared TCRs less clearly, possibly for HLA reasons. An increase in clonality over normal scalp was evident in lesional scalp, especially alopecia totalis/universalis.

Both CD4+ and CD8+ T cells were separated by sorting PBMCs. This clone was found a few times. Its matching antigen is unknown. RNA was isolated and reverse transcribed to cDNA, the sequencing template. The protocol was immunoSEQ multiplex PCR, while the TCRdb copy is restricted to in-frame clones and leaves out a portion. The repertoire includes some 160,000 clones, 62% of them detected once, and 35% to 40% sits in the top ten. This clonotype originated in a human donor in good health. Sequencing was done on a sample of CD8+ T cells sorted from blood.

The CDR3 nucleotides read TGTGCCAGCAGCGTCGGAGATTTGAGGAACGAGCAGTACTTC. This encodes CASSVGDLRNEQYF. The rearrangement links TRBV9 to TRBJ2-7; no definite D call. The germline V and J ends were trimmed by 2 bases and 5 bases, with 14 bases remaining between them. Germline CDR1 reads SGDLS; CDR2 reads YYNGEE. This CDR3 is 14 amino acids long.